This T cell receptor beta chain was recovered during a study of T cell responses to AZD1222 COVID-19 vaccine. Study findings and constraints: Mostly white British, mostly female donors; authors suggested clonal diversity may be underestimated. Variant regions that are unmutated are reportedly the target of nearly half of spike-specific TCRs.

The ends were cut back, 5 bases at V and 8 bases at J, with 19 bases in the middle. The germline V gene encodes CDR1 LNHDA and CDR2 SQIVND (reference sequence). The CDR3 runs 15 residues. As to this clone: Its specificity is unknown.

Profiled with immunoSEQ multiplex PCR; TCRdb holds only in-frame clones, not every one. The sample records 100,000 to 120,000 clones, over 90% being singletons. V gene TRBV19 combines with J gene TRBJ1-3, with a tentative D call TRBD1 (5 bases). The receptor comes from an adult who received the AZD1222 COVID-19 vaccine. Sample: peripheral blood, taken 28 days after the second AZD1222 dose. The CDR3 sequence: CASSPRLPLGDTIYF. The DNA of the CDR3 is TGTGCCAGTAGTCCAAGACTTCCCCTGGGGGACACCATATATTTT.